This section outlines one T cell receptor beta chain sequence together with its context. This clonotype is a singleton in its sample. Its antigen remains undetermined. One base away there is no much larger clone; base qualities are not given. One read offers little support. This entry comes from a study of T-cell reconstitution after alpha-beta-depleted transplantation in children (dated by TCRdb to the mid-2010s). Notes on the research overall: T-cell immune reconstitution after TCRalphabeta/CD19-depleted allogeneic hematopoietic cell transplantation in children was quantitatively tracked in the study by means of TCR repertoire profiling.

Compared with germline, V lacks 7 bases and J lacks 2 bases; bases without a gene match: 6. The CDR3 measures 14 amino acids from cysteine to phenylalanine. Only the CDR3 DNA is retained, 42 bases long and in frame from the first base. The library was obtained by PCR. Sequenced on an Illumina HiSeq 2500. TCR libraries were prepared with molecular barcoding, using unique molecular identifiers to normalize TCRbeta repertoire quantification. TCRdb passed the public sequencing reads through fastp at Q25 and MiXCR, retaining productive beta sequences. Here each entry gathers all rows of one CDR3 protein and keeps the most common genes and DNA. The sample profile shows hundreds of thousands of distinct CDR3 sequences; 16% of them were found once. About 1.1% of the sample lies in the top ten.

The V gene is TRBV23-1 and the J gene is TRBJ1-1, with TRBD1 identical over 8 junction bases. TRBV23-1 is assigned to the ORF class and has an uncertain function. The sample consisted of PBMCs from the stem cell graft donor, taken from the stem cell graft. The receptor was isolated from a human donor who donated a stem cell graft to a child with acute myeloid leukemia. Read as DNA, the sequence is TGCGCCAGCACCCAGGGGGCGGAAAACACTGAAGCTTTCTTT. Its amino acids are CASTQGAENTEAFF.